Listed below are T cell receptor beta chains from one sample, sequenced in a study of regulatory T cells in long-lasting Graves disease. One entry per CDR3 protein, called by TCRdb with MiXCR from the multiplex PCR reads. The table has approximately 400,000 distinct CDR3 sequences, approximately 12% seen once. These same data were also listed under a study on T cells in Graves' hyperthyroidism and ophthalmopathy.

The sample was peripheral blood mononuclear cells (PBMCs), taken at new diagnosis, from a patient treated with antithyroid drugs. The receptors derive from a woman aged 18-29 years with Graves disease. Both conserved end residues are trimmed from each CDR3. Fields, in order: J gene, V gene, CDR3 length, CDR3 protein.

TRBJ1-2 | TRBV11-2 | 12 | ASSQIQGSYGYT
TRBJ2-1 | TRBV7-9 | 15 | ASSPRWGTAANNEQF
TRBJ1-2 | TRBV5-1 | 12 | ASSLGDSNYGYT
TRBJ2-1 | TRBV4-1 | 9 | ASSQGLAQF
TRBJ2-5 | TRBV14 | 11 | ASSPGTAETQY
TRBJ2-6 | TRBV12-3/TRBV12-4 | 21 | ASSLAVGGLAFFTSSGANVLT
TRBJ2-1 | TRBV6-5 | 15 | ASSYSLRQGIDNEQF
TRBJ2-7 | TRBV11-2 | 14 | ASSFSGQGASYEQY
TRBJ1-2 | TRBV9 | 13 | ASSVVRDGHYGYT
TRBJ1-2 | TRBV30 | 19 | AWSVGVSALERWSMATRYT